One sample yielded the 2 T cell receptor beta chains listed below, sequenced in a study of blood T cell repertoires in COVID-19. Generated by immunoSEQ multiplex PCR, the TCRdb table keeps only in-frame clones and is missing some. Among about 140,000 clones listed, 60% to 85% were seen once. Sequenced material: peripheral blood. These receptors were collected from a man over 45 with acute or convalescent COVID-19.

The chain uses TRBV2 and TRBJ1-5, with 10 bases identical to TRBD1. The germline V gene encodes CDR1 SNHLY and CDR2 FYNNEI. The length of the CDR3 is 14 residues. The V and J ends lost 7 bases and 5 bases, in that order; junction bases with no gene match: 5. CDR3 loop: CASTSGTGDQPQHF. As DNA, the CDR3 is TGTGCCAGCACTTCCGGGACAGGGGATCAGCCCCAGCATTTT.

CDR3 region: CASSSQLGGFKLSYEQYF. The CDR3 DNA is TGTGCCAGCAGCTCCCAACTAGGGGGCTTCAAACTATCTTACGAGCAGTACTTC. The chain recombines TRBV11-2 with TRBJ2-7; 7 nucleotides align to TRBD1. The CDR3 contains 18 residues. V was pared by 4 bases and J by 4 bases, with 19 bases of the junction left unmatched. CDR1 SGHAT and CDR2 FQNNGV come from the germline V gene.